One sample yielded the 17 T cell receptor beta chains listed below, sequenced in a study of T cell responses to AZD1222 COVID-19 vaccine. The data were produced by immunoSEQ multiplex PCR, yet TCRdb's version contains in-frame clones alone and is incomplete. The sample yields around 120,000 clones, about 92% seen once. The specimen comprised peripheral blood, sampled on day 0 of AZD1222 vaccination. These receptors were obtained from an adult in good health.

The V call is TRBV9, the J call TRBJ1-1; 9 bases are shared with TRBD1. Germline V lookup: CDR1 SGDLS, CDR2 YYNGEE. This CDR3 comprises 15 residues. Trimming cost V 3 bases and J 0 bases; bases outside gene matches: 3. The CDR3 DNA follows: TGTGCCAGCAGCGCCGGACAGGGGATGAACACTGAAGCTTTCTTT. It yields the protein CASSAGQGMNTEAFF.

The gene calls are TRBV7-2 and TRBJ2-7, with 9 bases aligning to TRBD1. The CDR3 covers 14 residues. CDR1 SGHTA and CDR2 FQGNSA come from the germline V gene. With V trimmed by 6 bases and J by 3 bases, 6 bases remained unmatched. CDR3 sequence reads: CASSQTGGYYEQYF. CDR3 sequence (DNA): TGTGCCAGCAGTCAGACAGGGGGATACTACGAGCAGTACTTC.

The rearrangement joins TRBV2 to TRBJ2-5; no clear D. From germline, CDR1 is SNHLY and CDR2 FYNNEI. CDR3 length: 11 amino acids. V shed 7 bases and J shed 5 bases, with 8 bases lying between them. The CDR3 nucleotides are TGTGCCAGCACCCTAGGGGAGACCCAGTACTTC. Its protein product is CASTLGETQYF.

This clone was seen just once. The chain links TRBV4-3 to TRBJ1-2, with D possibly TRBD1 on 6 matching bases. The CDR3 covers 15 residues. The germline V gene has CDR1 LGHNA and CDR2 YSLEER. V lost 0 bases, J lost 2 bases, and 10 bases lay in between. CDR3 in amino acids: CASSQDPDRNYGYTF. For the CDR3, the DNA is TGCGCCAGCAGCCAAGACCCCGACAGGAACTATGGCTACACCTTC.

This chain uses TRBV10-2 with TRBJ1-3, with a tentative D call TRBD1 (6 bases). The V end lost 10 bases, the J end lost 0 bases, and 10 bases lay between the germline ends. This CDR3 is 13 amino acids long. The V gene's germline CDR1 is WSHSY and CDR2 SAAADI. This chain's CDR3 is CATVQGSGNTIYF. The CDR3 bases are TGCGCCACTGTACAGGGCTCTGGAAACACCATATATTTT.

This clone was picked up one time. The CDR3: CASSIDRAGSPLHF. The CDR3 region has the DNA TGTGCCAGCAGCATCGACAGGGCCGGTTCACCCCTCCACTTT. The rearrangement uses TRBV13 and TRBJ1-6, with 7 bases matching TRBD1. Trimming removed 5 bases from V and 9 bases from J; junction bases left unmatched: 7. This CDR3 has 14 amino acids. CDR1 is PRHDT, CDR2 FYEKMQ, per germline (reference sequence).

V and J are TRBV29-1 and TRBJ2-7; D possibly corresponds to TRBD2 (6 bases). The germline CDR1 and CDR2 sequences are SQVTM and ANQGSEA. CDR3 length: 13 amino acids. V was cut by 3 bases and J by 7 bases, with 16 bases left in between. The chain's CDR3 is CSVDWGVTDEQYF. The CDR3 nucleotides read TGCAGCGTTGACTGGGGGGTGACTGATGAGCAGTACTTC.

The chain has TRBV5-1 and TRBJ2-3; D is unclear. V was clipped by 0 bases and J by 2 bases, with 13 bases between them. This CDR3 has 16 residues. The V gene's germline CDR1 is SGHRS and CDR2 YFSETQ. In nucleotides, the CDR3 is TGCGCCAGCAGCTTGGCCCGGGCTGCGTCCACAGATACGCAGTATTTT. Translated, it gives CASSLARAASTDTQYF.

The chain is built from TRBV7-2 and TRBJ1-5; no reliable D call. V was shortened by 6 bases and J by 6 bases, with 9 bases between the two germline ends. CDR1 SGHTA and CDR2 FQGNSA come from the germline V gene. The CDR3 has 12 amino acids. CDR3 sequence reads: CASSMDSQPQHF. For the CDR3, the DNA is TGTGCCAGCAGTATGGACTCTCAGCCCCAGCATTTT.

The chain joins TRBV6-5 to TRBJ1-4; D not certain. The CDR3 is made up of 15 amino acids. Germline CDR1 reads MNHEY; CDR2 reads SVGAGI. The V and J ends lost 5 bases and 7 bases respectively, with 17 bases between them. The CDR3 region is CASSRMTVVREKLFF. The CDR3 DNA sequence: TGTGCCAGCAGTAGAATGACCGTAGTACGTGAAAAACTGTTTTTT.

The gene calls are TRBV28 and TRBJ1-2; D unresolved. There are 13 residues in the CDR3. The germline V and J ends were trimmed by 8 bases and 6 bases, with 16 bases remaining between them. Germline V CDR1 and CDR2: MDHEN, SYDVKM. In DNA, the CDR3 is TGTGCCAGCGCAAGGCTGGCTAGTGATGGCTACACCTTC. It translates to CASARLASDGYTF.

V and J are TRBV6-5 and TRBJ1-5, with D perhaps matching TRBD1 (6 bases). V lost 6 bases, J lost 4 bases, and 7 bases lay in between. In germline, CDR1 is MNHEY, CDR2 SVGAGI. The length of the CDR3 is 12 residues. The CDR3 sequence: CASRGGNQPQHF. The CDR3 DNA is TGTGCCAGCAGAGGGGGGAATCAGCCCCAGCATTTT.

This clone was observed a single time. The chain has TRBV7-6 and TRBJ1-1, with D tentatively TRBD1 (6 bases). Germline CDR1 and CDR2: SGHVS and FNYEAQ. The V gene lost 6 bases and the J gene lost 6 bases, with 20 bases spanning the gap. The CDR3 is 15 amino acids. CDR3 loop: CASSQFPGGLPEAFF. For the CDR3, the DNA is TGTGCCAGCAGTCAGTTCCCTGGGGGCTTGCCTGAAGCTTTCTTT. Full variable domain (outside the CDR3, taken from reference TRBV7-6 and TRBJ1-1): GAGVSQSPRYKVTKRGQDVALRCDPISGHVSLYWYRQALGQGPEFLTYFNYEAQQDKSGLPNDRFSAERPEGSISTLTIQRTEQRDSAMYRCASSQFPGGLPEAFFGQGTRLTVV.

This clone is a singleton in its sample. This chain joins TRBV28 and TRBJ2-7; TRBD1 aligns across 9 bases. This CDR3 has 15 amino acids. Germline CDR1 and CDR2: MDHEN and SYDVKM. With 6 bases clipped from V and 4 bases from J, the junction kept 10 bases outside the gene matches. The CDR3 sequence is CASRGGQGFSYEQYF. The CDR3 nucleotides read TGTGCCAGCAGGGGGGGACAGGGATTTAGTTACGAGCAGTACTTC. The variable domain in full, with the rest retrieved from reference TRBV28 and TRBJ2-7, is DVKVTQSSRYLVKRTGEKVFLECVQDMDHENMFWYRQDPGLGLRLIYFSYDVKMKEKGDIPEGYSVSREKKERFSLILESASTNQTSMYLCASRGGQGFSYEQYFGPGTRLTVT.

V is TRBV10-1 and J is TRBJ2-2, with TRBD1 identical over 8 bases. Germline V lookup: CDR1 WNHNN, CDR2 SYGVQD (reference sequence). Unmatched junction bases numbered 4, after V lost 5 bases and J lost 2 bases. The CDR3 is 15 amino acids. This CDR3 is CASSQGALNTGELFF. Here the CDR3 DNA reads TGCGCCAGCAGTCAGGGGGCATTAAACACCGGGGAGCTGTTTTTT.

Of note for this clone: A junction boundary mismatches the germline segment, possibly from a read error. This chain connects TRBV7-2 to TRBJ2-4, with D possibly being TRBD1 (5 bases). The CDR3 has 12 amino acids. Per germline, CDR1 SGHTA and CDR2 FQGNSA. The CDR3 sequence: CASTFAGSVPDF. Here the CDR3 DNA reads TGTGCCAGCACCTTTGCAGGGTCGGTTCCGGACTTC.

CDR3 in amino acids: CASSDRVSRDTEAFF. CDR3 bases: TGTGCCAGCAGCGACAGGGTTTCAAGGGACACTGAAGCTTTCTTT. The genes are TRBV7-2 and TRBJ1-1, with 7 bases fitting TRBD1. Germline lookup yields CDR1 SGHTA and CDR2 FQGNSA. The CDR3 consists of 15 residues. V shed 5 bases, J shed 3 bases, and the junction held 9 bases outside the gene matches.